A selection of T cell receptor beta chains follows, all from one sample in a study of vaccination and CD4 T cells after COVID-19. Antigens for these TCRs are unknown. TCRdb called the PCR reads again in MiXCR, with one record for every CDR3 protein. The table includes around 21,000 distinct CDR3 sequences, 55% detected once. The sample consisted of CD4+ T cells from blood, cultured in vitro. The receptors come from a human donor who had recovered from COVID-19. Both conserved end residues are trimmed from each CDR3. A D gene is named only where the DNA matches it firmly. The size field is filled for only some rows; it gives once, few, many or a size class.

. . TRBV6-5 ASSSWGQPQH
. . TRBV28 ASSPGFGQHSNQPQH
TRBD2 few TRBV6-1 ASRGTSGGRAQETQY
. . TRBV20-1 SASSGGNYGYT
TRBD1 . TRBV7-8 ASTDGQGGLLAQH
. . TRBV7-2 ASSPRGGSNTQY
. . TRBV11-3 ASSLDRPFSGRYSNQPQH
. few TRBV19 ASSKEGYKSYNEQF
. . TRBV6-1 ASSDSGKVRDTQY
TRBD1 . TRBV7-6 ASSLARGTVNTIY
. few TRBV7-9 ASSKGEEGYT
. . TRBV24-1 ATSLGGFANTGELF
. . TRBV20-1 SAIGRSNTEAF
TRBD2 . TRBV20-1 SAGTIQETQY
. . TRBV20-1 SAWEPSYNEQF
TRBD2 . TRBV6-5 ARVIGDYTFYEQY
TRBD1 . TRBV18 ASSPPEFGTGNSPLH
TRBD1 . TRBV5-1 ASSRGQGDGELF
. . TRBV20-1 SARLTGTTGYT
. . TRBV12-3/TRBV12-4 ASSPGPGISDTQY
TRBD2 few TRBV11-3 ASSPSSGRGTDTQY
. . TRBV7-9 ASSSKYREEDTEAF
. once TRBV7-2 ASSPLESANYGYT
TRBD2 . TRBV9 ASSVRSGSYEQY
. once TRBV11-3 ASSLDSAATYNEQF
TRBD1 . TRBV28 ASNIMGQGNGYT
TRBD1 few TRBV27 ASSARQGALTEAF
. . TRBV10-1 ASSNSLGPLGGETQY
. . TRBV24-1 ATQDSPNQPQH
TRBD1 . TRBV5-1 ASSPRTGEQY
TRBD1 . TRBV7-8 ASSLGGQGGNIQY
. . TRBV28 ASLKQGYTDTQY
. . TRBV21-1 ASSKDPHEQY
. . TRBV20-1 SASEGNDYGYT
. . TRBV5-1 ASSFSNYGYT
. . TRBV20-1 SAERGAGADGELF
TRBD1 . TRBV6-2/TRBV6-3 ASSVETGAVATQY
TRBD1 . TRBV19 ASSIAWDSGNQPQH
. . TRBV28 ASSLIQAGYEQY
TRBD1 . TRBV29-1 SVEAPGTGGYYNEQF
TRBD2 . TRBV10-2 ASSEILGRGGPNEQF
. once TRBV7-9 ASSDLGANVLT
. few TRBV7-2 ASSLVPLRGAFAGELF
. . TRBV10-3 AISDLAPYEQY
TRBD2 . TRBV6-2/TRBV6-3 ASSSLAFNEQF
TRBD1 few TRBV10-1 ASSGNLGQDGYGYT
. . TRBV20-1 SAFRGGYT
TRBD1 . TRBV7-6 ASSPDRVASPLH
. few TRBV20-1 SAREEGIGDGYTEAF
TRBD1 few TRBV7-2 ASSVTLPGQGRGGYT
. few TRBV27 AAGLRDSPLH
. . TRBV20-1 SARRLENSYEQY